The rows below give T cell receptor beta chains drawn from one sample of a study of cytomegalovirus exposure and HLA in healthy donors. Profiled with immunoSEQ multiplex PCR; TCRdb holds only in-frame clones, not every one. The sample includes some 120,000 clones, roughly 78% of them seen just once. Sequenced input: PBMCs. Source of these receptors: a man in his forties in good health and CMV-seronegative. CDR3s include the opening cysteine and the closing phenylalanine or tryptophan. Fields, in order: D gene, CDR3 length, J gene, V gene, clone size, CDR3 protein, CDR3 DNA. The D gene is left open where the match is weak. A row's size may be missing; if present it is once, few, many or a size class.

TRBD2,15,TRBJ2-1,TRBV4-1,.,CASSQDEGRVGEQFF,TGCGCCAGCAGCCAAGATGAAGGGAGGGTGGGTGAGCAGTTCTTC
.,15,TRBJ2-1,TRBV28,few,CASSPQGSRFHEQFF,TGTGCCAGCAGTCCGCAGGGGTCCCGATTCCATGAGCAGTTCTTC
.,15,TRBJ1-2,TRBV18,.,CASSPPTPGSYGYTF,TGTGCCAGCTCACCGCCAACTCCGGGGAGCTATGGCTACACCTTC
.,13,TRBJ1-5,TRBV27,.,CASSVGRDQPQHF,TGTGCCAGCTCTGTGGGCCGCGATCAGCCCCAGCATTTT
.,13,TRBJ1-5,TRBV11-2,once,CASSPRHQGPQHF,TGTGCCAGCAGCCCACGCCACCAGGGGCCCCAGCATTTT
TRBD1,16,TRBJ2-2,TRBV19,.,CASTGGPRANTGELFF,TGTGCCAGTACAGGGGGACCACGCGCGAACACCGGGGAGCTGTTTTTT
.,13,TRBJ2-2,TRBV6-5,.,CASTEFYTGELFF,TGTGCCAGCACCGAGTTTTACACCGGGGAGCTGTTTTTT
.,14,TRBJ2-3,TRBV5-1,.,CASSLVAGTDTQYF,TGCGCCAGCAGCTTGGTGGCAGGCACAGATACGCAGTATTTT
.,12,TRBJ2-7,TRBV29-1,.,CSAQTSSGEQYF,TGCAGCGCCCAAACTAGCTCGGGCGAGCAGTACTTC
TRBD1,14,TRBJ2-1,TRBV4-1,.,CASSQPTGIDEQFF,TGCGCCAGCAGCCAACCGACAGGGATCGATGAGCAGTTCTTC
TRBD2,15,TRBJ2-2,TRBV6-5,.,CASSYSWEGTGELFF,TGTGCCAGCAGTTACTCTTGGGAGGGTACCGGGGAGCTGTTTTTT
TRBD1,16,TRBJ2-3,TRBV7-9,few,CASSARDRGHTDTQYF,TGTGCCAGCAGCGCCCGGGACAGGGGCCACACAGATACGCAGTATTTT
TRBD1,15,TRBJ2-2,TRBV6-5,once,CASSRQGSLIGELFF,TGTGCCAGCAGTAGACAGGGAAGTTTGATCGGGGAGCTGTTTTTT
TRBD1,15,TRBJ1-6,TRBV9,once,CASSPQGQGYSPLHF,TGTGCCAGCAGCCCCCAGGGACAGGGATATTCACCCCTCCACTTT
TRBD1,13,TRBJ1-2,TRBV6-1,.,CASSKQGSGGYTF,TGTGCCAGCAGTAAACAGGGGAGTGGTGGCTACACCTTC
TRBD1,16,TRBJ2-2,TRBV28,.,CASSFPGGQGVGELFF,TGTGCCAGCAGTTTCCCTGGCGGACAGGGGGTCGGGGAGCTGTTTTTT
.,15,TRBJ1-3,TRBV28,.,CASRSGASSGNTIYF,TGTGCCAGCAGATCAGGGGCTTCCTCTGGAAACACCATATATTTT
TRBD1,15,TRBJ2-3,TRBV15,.,CATSTRQGDTDTQYF,TGTGCCACCAGCACCCGACAGGGGGACACAGATACGCAGTATTTT
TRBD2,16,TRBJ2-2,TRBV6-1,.,CASSEGLGGLGGELFF,TGTGCCAGCAGTGAAGGGCTTGGGGGACTAGGCGGGGAGCTGTTTTTT
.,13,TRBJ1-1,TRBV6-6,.,CASSSPGVPEAFF,TGTGCCAGCAGTTCCCCAGGGGTTCCTGAAGCTTTCTTT